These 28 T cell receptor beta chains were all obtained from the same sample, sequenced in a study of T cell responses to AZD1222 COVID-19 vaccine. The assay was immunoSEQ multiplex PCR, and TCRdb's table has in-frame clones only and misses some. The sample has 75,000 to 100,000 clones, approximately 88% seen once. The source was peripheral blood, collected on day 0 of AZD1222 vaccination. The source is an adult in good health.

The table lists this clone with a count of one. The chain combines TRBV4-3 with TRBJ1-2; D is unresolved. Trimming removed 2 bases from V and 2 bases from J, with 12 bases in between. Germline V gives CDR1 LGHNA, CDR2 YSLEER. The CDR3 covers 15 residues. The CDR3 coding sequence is TGCGCCAGCAGCCAAACGCTATCCTTCAACTATGGCTACACCTTC. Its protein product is CASSQTLSFNYGYTF.

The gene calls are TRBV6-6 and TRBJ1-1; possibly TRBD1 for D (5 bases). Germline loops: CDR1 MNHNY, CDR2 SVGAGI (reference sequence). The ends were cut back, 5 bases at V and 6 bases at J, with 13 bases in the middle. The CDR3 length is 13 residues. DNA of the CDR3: TGTGCCAGCAGTCTACAGGCAGCCGCTGAAGCTTTCTTT. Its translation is CASSLQAAAEAFF.

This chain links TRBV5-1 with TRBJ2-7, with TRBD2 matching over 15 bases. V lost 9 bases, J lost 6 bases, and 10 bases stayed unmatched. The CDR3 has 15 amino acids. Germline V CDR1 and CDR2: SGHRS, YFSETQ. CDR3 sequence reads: CAKERTSGRAAEQYF. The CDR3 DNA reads TGCGCCAAGGAAAGGACTAGCGGGAGGGCCGCCGAGCAGTACTTC.

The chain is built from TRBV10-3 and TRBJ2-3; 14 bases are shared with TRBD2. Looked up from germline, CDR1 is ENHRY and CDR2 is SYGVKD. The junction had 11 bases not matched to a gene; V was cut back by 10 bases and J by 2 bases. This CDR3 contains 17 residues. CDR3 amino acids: CATSGLAGGSTTDTQYF. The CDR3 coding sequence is TGTGCCACGTCTGGACTAGCGGGGGGCTCAACCACAGATACGCAGTATTTT.

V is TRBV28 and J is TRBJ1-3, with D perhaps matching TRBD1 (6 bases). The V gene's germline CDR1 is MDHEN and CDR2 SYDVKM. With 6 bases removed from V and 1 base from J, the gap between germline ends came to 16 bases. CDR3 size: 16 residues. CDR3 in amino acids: CASSLAGGPSGNTIYF. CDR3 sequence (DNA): TGTGCCAGCAGCTTGGCGGGGGGCCCATCTGGAAACACCATATATTTT.

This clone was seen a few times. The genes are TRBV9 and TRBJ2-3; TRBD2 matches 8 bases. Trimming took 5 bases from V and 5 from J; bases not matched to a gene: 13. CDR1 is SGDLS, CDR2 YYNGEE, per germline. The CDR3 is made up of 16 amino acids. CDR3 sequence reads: CASSIRAGEGGDTQYF. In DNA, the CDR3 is TGTGCCAGCAGTATACGAGCGGGAGAGGGGGGAGATACGCAGTATTTT.

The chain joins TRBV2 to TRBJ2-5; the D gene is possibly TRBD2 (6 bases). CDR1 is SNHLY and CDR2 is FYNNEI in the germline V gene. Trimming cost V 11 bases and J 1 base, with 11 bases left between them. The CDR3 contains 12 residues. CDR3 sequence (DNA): TGTGCCGGGACGGGAGTCCAAGAGACCCAGTACTTC. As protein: CAGTGVQETQYF.

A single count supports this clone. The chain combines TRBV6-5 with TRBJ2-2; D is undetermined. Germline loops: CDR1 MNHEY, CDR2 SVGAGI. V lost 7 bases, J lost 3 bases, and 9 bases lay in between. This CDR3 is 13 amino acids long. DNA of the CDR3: TGTGCCAGCACCCCGACTTACACCGGGGAGCTGTTTTTT. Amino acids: CASTPTYTGELFF.

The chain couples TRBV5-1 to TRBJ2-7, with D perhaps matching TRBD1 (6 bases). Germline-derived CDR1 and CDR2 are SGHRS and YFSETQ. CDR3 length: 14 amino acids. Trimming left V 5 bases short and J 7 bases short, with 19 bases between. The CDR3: CASRRQGRGEEQYF. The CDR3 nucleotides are TGCGCCAGCAGACGGCAGGGGCGAGGGGAGGAGCAGTACTTC.

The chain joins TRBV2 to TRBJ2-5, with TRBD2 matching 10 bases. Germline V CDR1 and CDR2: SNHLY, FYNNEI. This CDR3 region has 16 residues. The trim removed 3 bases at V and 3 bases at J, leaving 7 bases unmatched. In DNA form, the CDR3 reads TGTGCCAGCAGTGACCCGTCTAGCGGGAGTGAAGAGACCCAGTACTTC. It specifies CASSDPSSGSEETQYF.

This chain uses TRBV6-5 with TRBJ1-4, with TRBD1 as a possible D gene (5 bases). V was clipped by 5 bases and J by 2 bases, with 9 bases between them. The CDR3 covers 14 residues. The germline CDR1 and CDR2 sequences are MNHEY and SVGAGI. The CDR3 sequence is CASSKGSTNEKLFF. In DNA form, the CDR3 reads TGTGCCAGCAGTAAGGGGTCGACTAATGAAAAACTGTTTTTT.

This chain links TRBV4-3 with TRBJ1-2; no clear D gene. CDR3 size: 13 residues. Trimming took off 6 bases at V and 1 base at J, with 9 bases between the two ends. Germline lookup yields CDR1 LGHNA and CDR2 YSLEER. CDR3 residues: CASSRQSNYGYTF. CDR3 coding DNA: TGCGCCAGCAGTCGGCAGAGTAACTATGGCTACACCTTC.

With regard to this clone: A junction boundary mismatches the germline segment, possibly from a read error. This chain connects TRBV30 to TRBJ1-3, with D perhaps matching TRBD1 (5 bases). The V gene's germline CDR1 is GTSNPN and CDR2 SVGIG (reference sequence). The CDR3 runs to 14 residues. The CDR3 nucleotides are TGTGCCTGGGGTGTTCAGGGAGCTGGAAACACCATATATTTT. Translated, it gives CAWGVQGAGNTIYF. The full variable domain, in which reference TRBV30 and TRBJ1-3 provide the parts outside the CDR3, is SQTIHQWPATLVQPVGSPLSLECTVEGTSNPNLYWYRQAAGRGLQLLFYSVGIGQISSEVPQNLSASRPQDRQFILSSKKLLLSDSGFYLCAWGVQGAGNTIYFGEGSWLTVV.

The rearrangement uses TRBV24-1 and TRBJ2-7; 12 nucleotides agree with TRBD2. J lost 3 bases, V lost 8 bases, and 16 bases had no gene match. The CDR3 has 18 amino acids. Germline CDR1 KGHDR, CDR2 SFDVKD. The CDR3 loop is CATIEPLTSGSSYYEQYF. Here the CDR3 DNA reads TGTGCCACCATTGAACCCCTGACTAGCGGGAGCTCGTACTACGAGCAGTACTTC.

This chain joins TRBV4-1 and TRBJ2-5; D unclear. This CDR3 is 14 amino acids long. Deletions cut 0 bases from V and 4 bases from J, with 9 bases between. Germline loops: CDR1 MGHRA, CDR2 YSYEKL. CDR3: CASSQDQRTETQYF. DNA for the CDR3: TGCGCCAGCAGCCAAGATCAAAGGACAGAGACCCAGTACTTC.

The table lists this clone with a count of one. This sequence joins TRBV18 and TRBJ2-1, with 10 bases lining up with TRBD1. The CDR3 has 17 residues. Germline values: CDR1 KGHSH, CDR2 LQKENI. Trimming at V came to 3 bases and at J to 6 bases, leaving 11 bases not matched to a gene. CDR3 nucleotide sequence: TGTGCCAGCTCACCCGTATATGAGACAGGGGGCTTCAATGAGCAGTTCTTC. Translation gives CASSPVYETGGFNEQFF.

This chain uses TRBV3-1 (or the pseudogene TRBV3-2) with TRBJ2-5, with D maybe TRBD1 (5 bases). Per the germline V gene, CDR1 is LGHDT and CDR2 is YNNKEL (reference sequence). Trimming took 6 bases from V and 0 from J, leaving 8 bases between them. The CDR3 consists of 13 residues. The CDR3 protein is CASSTGYQETQYF. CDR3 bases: TGTGCCAGCAGTACAGGATACCAAGAGACCCAGTACTTC.

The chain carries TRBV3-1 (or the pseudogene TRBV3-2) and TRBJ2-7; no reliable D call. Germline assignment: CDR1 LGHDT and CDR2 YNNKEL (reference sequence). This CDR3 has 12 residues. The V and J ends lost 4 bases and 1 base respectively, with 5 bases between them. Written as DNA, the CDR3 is TGTGCCAGCAGCCCCGGGTCCTACGAGCAGTACTTC. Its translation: CASSPGSYEQYF.

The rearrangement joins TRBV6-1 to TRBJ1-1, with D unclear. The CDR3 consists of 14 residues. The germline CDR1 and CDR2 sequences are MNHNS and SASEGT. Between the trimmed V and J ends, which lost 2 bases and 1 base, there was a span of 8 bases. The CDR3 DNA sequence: TGTGCCAGCAGTGAACAATACTCGAACACTGAAGCTTTCTTT. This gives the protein CASSEQYSNTEAFF.

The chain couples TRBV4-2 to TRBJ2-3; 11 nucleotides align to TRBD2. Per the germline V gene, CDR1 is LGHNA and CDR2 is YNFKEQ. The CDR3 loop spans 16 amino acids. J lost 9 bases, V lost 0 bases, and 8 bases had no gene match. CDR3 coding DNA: TGTGCCAGCAGCCAAGATAATAGCGGGGGGGCCGAGACGCAGTATTTT. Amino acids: CASSQDNSGGAETQYF.

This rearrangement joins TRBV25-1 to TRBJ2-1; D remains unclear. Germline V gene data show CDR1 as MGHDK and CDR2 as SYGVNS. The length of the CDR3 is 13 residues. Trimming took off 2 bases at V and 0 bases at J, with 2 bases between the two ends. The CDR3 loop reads CASSETSYNEQFF. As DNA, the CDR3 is TGTGCCAGCAGTGAAACCTCCTACAATGAGCAGTTCTTC. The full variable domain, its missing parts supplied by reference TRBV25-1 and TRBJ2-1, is EADIYQTPRYLVIGTGKKITLECSQTMGHDKMYWYQQDPGMELHLIHYSYGVNSTEKGDLSSESTVSRIRTEHFPLTLESARPSHTSQYLCASSETSYNEQFFGPGTRLTVL.

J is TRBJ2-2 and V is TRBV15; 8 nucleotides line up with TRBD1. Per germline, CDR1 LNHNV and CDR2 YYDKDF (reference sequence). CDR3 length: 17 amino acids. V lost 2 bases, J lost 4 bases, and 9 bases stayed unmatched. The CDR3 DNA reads TGTGCCACCAGCAGATCTACCGGGACAGGCGGCACCGGGGAGCTGTTTTTT. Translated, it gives CATSRSTGTGGTGELFF.

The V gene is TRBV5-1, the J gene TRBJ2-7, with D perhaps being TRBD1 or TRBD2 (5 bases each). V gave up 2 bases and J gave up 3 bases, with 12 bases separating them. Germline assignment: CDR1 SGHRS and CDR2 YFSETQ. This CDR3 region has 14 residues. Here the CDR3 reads CASSFGGDLYEQYF. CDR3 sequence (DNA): TGCGCCAGCAGCTTTGGGGGTGATCTCTACGAGCAGTACTTC.

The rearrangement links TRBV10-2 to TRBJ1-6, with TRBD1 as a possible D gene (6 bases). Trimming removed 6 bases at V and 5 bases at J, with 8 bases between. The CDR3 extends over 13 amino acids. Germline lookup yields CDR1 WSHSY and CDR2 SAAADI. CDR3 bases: TGCGCCAGCAGGGGGGCCGATAATTCACCCCTCCACTTT. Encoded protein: CASRGADNSPLHF.

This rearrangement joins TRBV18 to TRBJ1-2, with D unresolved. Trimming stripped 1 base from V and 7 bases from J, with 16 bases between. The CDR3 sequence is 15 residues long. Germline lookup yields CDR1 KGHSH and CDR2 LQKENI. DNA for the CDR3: TGTGCCAGCTCACCACATCCTCGGACGCCCGGTGGCTACACCTTC. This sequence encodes CASSPHPRTPGGYTF.

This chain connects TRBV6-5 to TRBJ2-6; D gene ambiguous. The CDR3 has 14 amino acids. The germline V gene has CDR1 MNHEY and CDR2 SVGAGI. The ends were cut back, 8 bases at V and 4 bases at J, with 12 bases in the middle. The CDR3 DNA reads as TGTGCCAGCGGATTTTCTTGGGGGGCCAACGTCCTGACTTTC. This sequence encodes CASGFSWGANVLTF.

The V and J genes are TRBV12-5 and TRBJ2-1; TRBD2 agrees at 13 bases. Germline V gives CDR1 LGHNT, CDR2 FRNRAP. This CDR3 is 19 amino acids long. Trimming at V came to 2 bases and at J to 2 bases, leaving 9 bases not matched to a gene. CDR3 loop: CASGLSPGTSGTPYNEQFF. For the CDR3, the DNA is TGTGCTAGTGGTTTGTCCCCCGGGACTAGCGGGACCCCCTACAATGAGCAGTTCTTC.

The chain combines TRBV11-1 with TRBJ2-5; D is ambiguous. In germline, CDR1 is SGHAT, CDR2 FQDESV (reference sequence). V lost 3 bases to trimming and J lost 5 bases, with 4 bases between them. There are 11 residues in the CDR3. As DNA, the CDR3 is TGTGCCAGCAGCTTCTCTGAGACCCAGTACTTC. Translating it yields CASSFSETQYF.